This passage covers 30 T cell receptor beta chains from one sample sequenced in a study of T cell clusters in autoimmune cytopenias. TRB was amplified from roughly 0.25 ug of peripheral blood genomic DNA per sample. TRB rearrangements were amplified by touch-down multiplex PCR with mixed TRB-A/B primers. One entry per CDR3 protein, without DNA, is what TCRdb gives after re-calling the multiplex PCR reads. This specimen shows 3,000 to 4,000 distinct CDR3 sequences; the ten leading clones hold 3% to 4%. The specimen was peripheral blood. The source of these receptors is a human donor with an autoimmune cytopenia or autoimmune hepatitis (not recorded which).

Considering frequency, this clonotype is medium-sized. V usage is TRBV20-1 and J usage is TRBJ2-3; without DNA, the TCRdb call of TRBD1 cannot be checked. The germline V gene encodes CDR1 DFQATT and CDR2 SNEGSKA (reference sequence). This CDR3 region has 13 residues. The CDR3 region is CSASVPGADTQYF.

By frequency, this clonotype is medium-sized (0.01 to 0.1%). The chain uses TRBV19 and TRBJ2-4; TCRdb picks TRBD1, but there is no DNA to check that call. This CDR3 is 12 amino acids long. Germline V gene lookup returns CDR1 LNHDA and CDR2 SQIVND (reference sequence). The CDR3 spells CASSIAQGIQYF.

This clonotype ranks as medium-sized in terms of frequency. The CDR3 sequence is CATSERDRRTDTQYF. The rearrangement links TRBV24-1 to TRBJ2-3; TCRdb returns TRBD1, unconfirmable since there is no DNA. The CDR3 covers 15 residues. Germline V gene lookup returns CDR1 KGHDR and CDR2 SFDVKD.

The CDR3 region is CASSLEGGRYGGYTF. The chain is built from TRBV5-1 and TRBJ1-2; TCRdb returns TRBD1, unconfirmable since there is no DNA. The CDR3 contains 15 residues. The germline gives CDR1 SGHRS, CDR2 YFSETQ.

The V and J genes are TRBV12-5 and TRBJ2-2. CDR1 is LGHNT, CDR2 FRNRAP, per germline. The CDR3 is made up of 13 amino acids. The CDR3 spells CASGLMQTRELFF.

The J gene is TRBJ2-4, the V gene TRBV5-1; TCRdb designates TRBD1, a call that cannot be tested without DNA. CDR1 is SGHRS and CDR2 is YFSETQ in the germline V gene. This CDR3 is built from 17 residues. CDR3 amino acids: CASSFSGDGLGKNIQYF.

This clonotype ranks as large (0.1 to 1%) in terms of frequency. The genes are TRBV19 and TRBJ2-7; the D call of TRBD1 rests on TCRdb alone, since no DNA is present to check it. From germline, CDR1 is LNHDA and CDR2 SQIVND (reference sequence). The CDR3 is 13 amino acids. CDR3 sequence: CASSPDREGKQYF. Using reference TRBV19 and TRBJ2-7 for the parts outside the CDR3, the full variable domain is DGGITQSPKYLFRKEGQNVTLSCEQNLNHDAMYWYRQDPGQGLRLIYYSQIVNDFQKGDIAEGYSVSREKKESFPLTVTSAQKNPTAFYLCASSPDREGKQYFGPGTRLTVT.

The V gene is TRBV5-1, the J gene TRBJ2-7; TCRdb's D gene call, TRBD1, goes unchecked for lack of DNA. Per the germline V gene, CDR1 is SGHRS and CDR2 is YFSETQ. CDR3 length: 13 amino acids. This CDR3 reads CASSPRDRGEQYF.

In terms of frequency, this clonotype is medium-sized. The chain is built from TRBV6-2 or TRBV6-3 and TRBJ2-3. Germline-derived CDR1 and CDR2 are MNHEY and SVGEGT. The CDR3 is 15 amino acids. CDR3 in amino acids: CASSYGEAYRDTQYF.

This clonotype is identified as medium-sized from frequency. The V and J genes are TRBV6-6 and TRBJ2-5; TCRdb's assignment of TRBD1 cannot be checked, as there is no DNA. The CDR3 is made up of 17 amino acids. Germline V gene data show CDR1 as MNHNY and CDR2 as SVGAGI (reference sequence). Here the CDR3 reads CASSLNAGTANQETQYF.

This clonotype registers medium-sized (0.01 to 0.1%) by frequency. The chain recombines TRBV5-6 with TRBJ1-1. Germline-derived CDR1 and CDR2 are SGHDT and YYEEEE. There are 15 residues in the CDR3. CDR3 in amino acids: CASSLLGRLNTEAFF.

The genes are TRBV11-2 and TRBJ2-1; TCRdb designates TRBD1, a call that cannot be tested without DNA. CDR1 SGHAT and CDR2 FQNNGV come from the germline V gene. The CDR3 extends over 15 amino acids. CDR3 protein: CASSPGQLSYNEQFF.

By frequency, this clonotype is medium-sized. This chain links TRBV15 with TRBJ1-1. This CDR3 contains 14 residues. Germline V gives CDR1 LNHNV, CDR2 YYDKDF (reference sequence). This chain's CDR3 is CATSRDPVYTEAFF.

Frequency places this clonotype as medium-sized. The chain links TRBV6-1 to TRBJ1-1; TCRdb indicates TRBD1, and absent DNA this call remains unverified. The CDR3 totals 18 residues. The germline gives CDR1 MNHNS, CDR2 SASEGT. The CDR3 loop reads CASSERVQGAVGNTEAFF.

The chain is built from TRBV4-2 and TRBJ1-1; there is no DNA to check the TCRdb D call of TRBD1. Looked up from germline, CDR1 is LGHNA and CDR2 is YNFKEQ. CDR3 length equals 14 residues. CDR3 loop: CASSQEGEGRGAFF.

Judged by frequency, this clonotype is medium-sized (0.01 to 0.1%). The chain links TRBV6-4 to TRBJ2-2. Germline values: CDR1 MRHNA, CDR2 SNTAGT. The CDR3 spans 13 residues. CDR3 amino acids: CASSGANTGELFF.

This clonotype registers medium-sized (0.01 to 0.1%) by frequency. V and J are TRBV5-6 and TRBJ2-2; the D call of TRBD1 rests on TCRdb alone, since no DNA is present to check it. Germline V gene data show CDR1 as SGHDT and CDR2 as YYEEEE. The CDR3 is made up of 15 amino acids. CDR3 in amino acids: CASSRRSERTGELFF.

This clonotype registers medium-sized by frequency. The J gene is TRBJ1-5, the V gene TRBV7-9; with no DNA, the TCRdb D assignment of TRBD1 cannot be verified. The CDR3 loop spans 14 amino acids. The germline V gene has CDR1 SEHNR and CDR2 FQNEAQ (reference sequence). The CDR3 protein is CASSLAPLHQPQHF. The full variable domain, completed using reference TRBV7-9 and TRBJ1-5, is DTGVSQNPRHKITKRGQNVTFRCDPISEHNRLYWYRQTLGQGPEFLTYFQNEAQLEKSRLLSDRFSAERPKGSFSTLEIQRTEQGDSAMYLCASSLAPLHQPQHFGDGTRLSIL.

This clonotype shows up as medium-sized by frequency. This sequence joins TRBV6-5 and TRBJ2-7; the D call of TRBD2 rests on TCRdb alone, since no DNA is present to check it. This CDR3 contains 18 residues. Looked up from germline, CDR1 is MNHEY and CDR2 is SVGAGI. The CDR3 is CASSYSPLTSGFSYEQYF.

This clonotype counts as medium-sized by frequency. The chain combines TRBV13 with TRBJ1-4. CDR3 size: 17 residues. The germline gives CDR1 PRHDT, CDR2 FYEKMQ (reference sequence). CDR3 protein: CASSLGPRDASDEKLFF.

The V gene is TRBV28, the J gene TRBJ1-4. The germline gives CDR1 MDHEN, CDR2 SYDVKM. This CDR3 region has 12 residues. CDR3 residues: CASSLIREKLFF.

This clonotype is called medium-sized based on its frequency. J is TRBJ2-3 and V is TRBV12-3 or TRBV12-4; no DNA is available, so the TRBD2 call from TCRdb remains unchecked. This CDR3 contains 16 residues. The CDR3 reads CASTLRLAGVTDTQYF.

Measured by frequency, this clonotype is medium-sized. This chain links TRBV12-3 or TRBV12-4 with TRBJ2-7; the D gene TCRdb calls, TRBD1, cannot be checked with no DNA. CDR3 length equals 14 residues. This chain's CDR3 is CASSLGGQSYEQYF.

This clonotype counts as medium-sized by frequency. The chain is built from TRBV5-4 and TRBJ2-1; checking the TCRdb D call of TRBD1 is not possible without DNA. Germline loops: CDR1 SGHNT, CDR2 YYREEE (reference sequence). This CDR3 spans 13 amino acids. CDR3 sequence: CASSWGPGNEQFF.

Its frequency marks this clonotype as medium-sized (0.01 to 0.1%). The rearrangement joins TRBV5-1 to TRBJ2-1. This CDR3 region has 16 residues. The V gene's germline CDR1 is SGHRS and CDR2 YFSETQ. This chain's CDR3 is CASSSNSGEPYNEQFF.

This chain uses TRBV11-2 with TRBJ1-1; lacking DNA, the TRBD1 call made by TCRdb goes unchecked. Germline assignment: CDR1 SGHAT and CDR2 FQNNGV. The CDR3 runs 13 residues. CDR3 amino acids: CASSPGLGTEAFF.

The chain couples TRBV7-9 to TRBJ1-3; as DNA is missing, the TRBD1 call by TCRdb cannot be tested. The germline V gene encodes CDR1 SEHNR and CDR2 FQNEAQ (reference sequence). The CDR3 totals 17 residues. The CDR3: CASSLSLGDFSGNTIYF.

This clonotype is medium-sized by frequency. The rearrangement links TRBV10-3 to TRBJ1-1. This CDR3 region has 12 residues. Germline CDR1 is ENHRY and CDR2 is SYGVKD. The CDR3 region is CAISVENTEAFF.

CDR3 sequence: CASSIRSGRRGETQYF. This chain connects TRBV7-2 to TRBJ2-5; the D call of TRBD2 rests on TCRdb alone, since no DNA is present to check it. Germline V lookup: CDR1 SGHTA, CDR2 FQGNSA. The CDR3 is 16 residues long.

This clonotype shows up as medium-sized by frequency. The rearrangement links TRBV27 to TRBJ2-2; TCRdb outputs TRBD2, but without DNA this stays unchecked. The CDR3 loop spans 13 amino acids. Germline V CDR1 and CDR2: MNHEY, SMNVEV (reference sequence). CDR3 amino acids: CASTYTSAGELFF.